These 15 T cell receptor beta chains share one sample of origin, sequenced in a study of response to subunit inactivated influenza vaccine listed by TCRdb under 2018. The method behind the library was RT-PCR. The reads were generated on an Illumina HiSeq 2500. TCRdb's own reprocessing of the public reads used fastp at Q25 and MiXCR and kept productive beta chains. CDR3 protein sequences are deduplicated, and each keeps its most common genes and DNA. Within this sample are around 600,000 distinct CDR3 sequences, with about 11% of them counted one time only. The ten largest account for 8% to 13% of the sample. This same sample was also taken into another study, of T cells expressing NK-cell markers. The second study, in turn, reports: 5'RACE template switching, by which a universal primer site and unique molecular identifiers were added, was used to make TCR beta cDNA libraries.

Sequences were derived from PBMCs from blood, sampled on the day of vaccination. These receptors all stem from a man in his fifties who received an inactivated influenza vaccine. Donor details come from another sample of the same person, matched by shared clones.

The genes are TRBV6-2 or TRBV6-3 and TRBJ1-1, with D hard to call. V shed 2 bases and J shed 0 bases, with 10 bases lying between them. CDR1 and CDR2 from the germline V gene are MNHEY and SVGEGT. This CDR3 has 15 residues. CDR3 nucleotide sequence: TGTGCCAGCAGTTACCCCAGAACAGTGAACACTGAAGCTTTCTTT. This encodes CASSYPRTVNTEAFF.

For the CDR3, the DNA is TGTGCCAGCAGCCGGGAGTCTGAAAAGTACTTC. Translation: CASSRESEKYF. The chain combines TRBV5-6 with TRBJ2-7; maybe TRBD2 (6 bases). The V gene lost 4 bases and the J gene lost 11 bases, with 13 bases spanning the gap. Germline V gene data show CDR1 as SGHDT and CDR2 as YYEEEE. The CDR3 has 11 amino acids.

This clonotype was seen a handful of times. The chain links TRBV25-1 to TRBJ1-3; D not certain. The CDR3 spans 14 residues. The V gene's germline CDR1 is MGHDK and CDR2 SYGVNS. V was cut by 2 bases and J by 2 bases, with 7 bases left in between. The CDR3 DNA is TGTGCCAGCAGTGAAAAGGGAGCTGGAAACACCATATATTTT. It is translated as CASSEKGAGNTIYF.

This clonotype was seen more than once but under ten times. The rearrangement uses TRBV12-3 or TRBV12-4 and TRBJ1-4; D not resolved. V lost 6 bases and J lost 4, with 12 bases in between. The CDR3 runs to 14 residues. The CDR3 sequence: CASSLGPLNEKLFF. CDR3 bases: TGTGCCAGCAGCCTCGGGCCCCTTAATGAAAAACTGTTTTTT.

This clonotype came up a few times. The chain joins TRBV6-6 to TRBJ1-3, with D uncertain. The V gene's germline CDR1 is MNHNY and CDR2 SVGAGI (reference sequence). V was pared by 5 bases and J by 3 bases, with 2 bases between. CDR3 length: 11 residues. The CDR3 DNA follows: TGTGCCAGCAGTGGTGGAAACACCATATATTTT. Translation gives CASSGGNTIYF.

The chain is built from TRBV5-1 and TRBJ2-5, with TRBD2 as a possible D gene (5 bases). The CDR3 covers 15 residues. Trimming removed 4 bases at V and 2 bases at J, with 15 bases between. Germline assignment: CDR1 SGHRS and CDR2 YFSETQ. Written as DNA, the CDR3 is TGCGCCAGCAGCCCGACCGGTCGGGGACAAGAGACCCAGTACTTC. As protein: CASSPTGRGQETQYF.

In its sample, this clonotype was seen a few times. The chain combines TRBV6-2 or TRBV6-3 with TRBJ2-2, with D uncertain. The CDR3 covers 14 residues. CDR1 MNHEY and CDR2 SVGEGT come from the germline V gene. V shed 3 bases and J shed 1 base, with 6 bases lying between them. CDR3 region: CASSYLENTGELFF. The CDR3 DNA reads TGTGCCAGCAGTTATTTGGAGAACACCGGGGAGCTGTTTTTT.

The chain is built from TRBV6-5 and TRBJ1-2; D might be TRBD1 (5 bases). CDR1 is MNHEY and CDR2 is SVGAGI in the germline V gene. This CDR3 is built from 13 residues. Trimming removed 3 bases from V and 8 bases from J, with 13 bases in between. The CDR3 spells CASSYEGSKGYTF. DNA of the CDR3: TGTGCCAGCAGTTATGAGGGGAGCAAGGGCTACACCTTC.

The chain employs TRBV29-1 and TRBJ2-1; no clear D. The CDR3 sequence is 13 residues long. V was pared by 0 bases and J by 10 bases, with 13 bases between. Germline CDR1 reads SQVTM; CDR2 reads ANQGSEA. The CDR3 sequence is CSVEEARLNEQFF. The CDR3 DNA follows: TGCAGCGTTGAAGAGGCCCGACTTAACGAGCAGTTCTTC.

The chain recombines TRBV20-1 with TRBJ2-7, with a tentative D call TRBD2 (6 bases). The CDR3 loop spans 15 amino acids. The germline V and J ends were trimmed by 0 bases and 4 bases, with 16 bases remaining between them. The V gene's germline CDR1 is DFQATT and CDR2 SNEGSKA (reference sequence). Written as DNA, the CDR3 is TGCAGTGCTAGAGACCCAGTCGGGCGGGGTTACGAGCAGTACTTC. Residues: CSARDPVGRGYEQYF.

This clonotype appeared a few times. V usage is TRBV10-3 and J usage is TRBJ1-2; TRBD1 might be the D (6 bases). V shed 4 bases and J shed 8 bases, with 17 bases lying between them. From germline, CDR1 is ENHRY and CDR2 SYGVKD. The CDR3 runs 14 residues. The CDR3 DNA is TGTGCCATCAGTGGGCGGAGGGACATTCAGGGCTACACCTTC. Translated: CAISGRRDIQGYTF.

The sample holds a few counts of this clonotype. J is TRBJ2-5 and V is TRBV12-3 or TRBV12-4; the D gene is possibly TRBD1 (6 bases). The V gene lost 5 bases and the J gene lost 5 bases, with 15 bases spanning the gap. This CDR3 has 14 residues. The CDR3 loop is CASSEQGVGETQYF. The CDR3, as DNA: TGTGCCAGCAGTGAACAGGGCGTTGGGGAGACCCAGTACTTC.

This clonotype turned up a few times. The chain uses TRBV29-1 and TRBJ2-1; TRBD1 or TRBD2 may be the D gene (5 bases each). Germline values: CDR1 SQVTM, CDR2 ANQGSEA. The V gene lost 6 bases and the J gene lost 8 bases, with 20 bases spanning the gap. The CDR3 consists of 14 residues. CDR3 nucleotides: TGCAGCGTCCCTGAGGGACCTAGGATCCATGAGCAGTTCTTC. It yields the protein CSVPEGPRIHEQFF.

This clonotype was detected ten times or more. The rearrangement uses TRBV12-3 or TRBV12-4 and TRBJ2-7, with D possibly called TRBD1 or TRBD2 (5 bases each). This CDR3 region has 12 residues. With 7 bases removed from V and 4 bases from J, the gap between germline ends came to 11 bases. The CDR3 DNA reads TGTGCCAGCAAGGGACGTTTTTACGAGCAGTACTTC. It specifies CASKGRFYEQYF.

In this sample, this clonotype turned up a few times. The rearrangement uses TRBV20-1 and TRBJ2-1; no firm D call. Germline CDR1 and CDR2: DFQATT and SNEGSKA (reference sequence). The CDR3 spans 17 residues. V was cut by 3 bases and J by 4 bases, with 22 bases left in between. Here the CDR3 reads CSASLSAGRPMYNEQFF. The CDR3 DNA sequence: TGCAGTGCTAGTCTCTCGGCTGGACGACCGATGTACAATGAGCAGTTCTTC.